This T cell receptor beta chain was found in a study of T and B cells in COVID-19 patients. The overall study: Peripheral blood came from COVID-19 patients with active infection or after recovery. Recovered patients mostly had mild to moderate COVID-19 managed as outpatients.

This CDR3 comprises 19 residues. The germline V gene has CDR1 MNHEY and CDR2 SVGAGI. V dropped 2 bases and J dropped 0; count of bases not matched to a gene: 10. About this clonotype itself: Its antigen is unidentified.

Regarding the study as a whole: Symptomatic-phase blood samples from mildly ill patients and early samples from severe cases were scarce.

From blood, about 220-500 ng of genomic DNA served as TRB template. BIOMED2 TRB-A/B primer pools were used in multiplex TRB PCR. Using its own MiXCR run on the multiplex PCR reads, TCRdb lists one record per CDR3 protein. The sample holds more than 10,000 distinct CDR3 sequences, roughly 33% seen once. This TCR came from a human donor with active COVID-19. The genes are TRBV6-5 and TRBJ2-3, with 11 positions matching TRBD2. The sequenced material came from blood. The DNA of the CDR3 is TGTGCCAGCAGTTACCATTATACTCTAGCGGGGGGTAGCACAGATACGCAGTATTTT. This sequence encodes CASSYHYTLAGGSTDTQYF.